Shown below are 16 T cell receptor beta chains from a single sample sequenced in a study of response to subunit inactivated influenza vaccine (dated by TCRdb to the late 2010s). Library generation was performed with RT-PCR. For sequencing, an Illumina HiSeq 2500 was employed. The public reads were quality trimmed at Q25 with fastp and then assembled into clones with MiXCR by TCRdb, keeping productive beta chains. Rows with a matching CDR3 protein are joined into one entry that keeps the most common DNA and genes. For this sample there are about 540,000 distinct CDR3 sequences; approximately 14% appear just once. Jointly, the top ten make up around 10% of the sample. This material consisted of PBMCs from blood, taken about 11 days after vaccination. These TCRs come from a man over 45 who received an inactivated influenza vaccine. Donor details come from another sample of the same person, matched by shared clones.

This rearrangement joins TRBV28 to TRBJ2-3; TRBD2 matches at 8 bases. Looked up from germline, CDR1 is MDHEN and CDR2 is SYDVKM. The V segment lost 4 bases and the J segment 1 base; nucleotides outside the gene matches: 7. This CDR3 is built from 16 residues. CDR3 sequence (DNA): TGTGCCAGCAGTTCTCATACTAGCGGAGGCACAGATACGCAGTATTTT. Translation gives CASSSHTSGGTDTQYF.

This clonotype was recorded at least ten times. The CDR3 sequence: CSAPRETQYF. In DNA, the CDR3 is TGCAGTGCACCCCGGGAGACCCAGTACTTC. The chain is built from TRBV20-1 and TRBJ2-5, with D uncertain. The CDR3 contains 10 residues. CDR1 DFQATT and CDR2 SNEGSKA come from the germline V gene (reference sequence). V lost 6 bases and J lost 5, with 7 bases in between.

This clonotype was counted only a few times. The rearrangement links TRBV20-1 to TRBJ2-3; 7 nucleotides align to TRBD2. CDR3 length equals 13 residues. V gave up 0 bases and J gave up 7 bases; unmatched junction bases: 4. Germline assignment: CDR1 DFQATT and CDR2 SNEGSKA (reference sequence). This chain's CDR3 is CSARDGRGYTQYF. CDR3 DNA sequence: TGCAGTGCTAGAGATGGGCGGGGGTATACGCAGTATTTT.

This rearrangement joins TRBV29-1 to TRBJ2-4; 8 bases map to TRBD2. The CDR3 contains 12 residues. From germline, CDR1 is SQVTM and CDR2 ANQGSEA. V trimming: 4 bases; J trimming: 7 bases; junction bases outside the gene matches: 3. CDR3 loop: CSVASGSNIQYF. The CDR3 DNA sequence: TGCAGCGTTGCGAGCGGGAGTAACATTCAGTACTTC.

This clonotype was counted between two and nine times. The gene calls are TRBV7-2 and TRBJ2-7; possible D gene TRBD1, 5 bases. Germline CDR1 and CDR2: SGHTA and FQGNSA. Trimming stripped 6 bases from V and 4 bases from J, with 13 bases between. This CDR3 is 13 amino acids long. For the CDR3, the DNA is TGTGCCAGCAGGTCTCTTGACAGTTACGAGCAGTACTTC. Translated: CASRSLDSYEQYF.

The J gene is TRBJ2-1, the V gene TRBV7-8; 9 bases fit TRBD2. V shed 4 bases, J shed 7 bases, and the junction held 5 bases outside the gene matches. Germline loops: CDR1 SGHVS, CDR2 FQNEAQ. The CDR3 is 14 residues long. The CDR3 reads CASSSRLAGNEQFF. Here the CDR3 DNA reads TGTGCCAGCAGCTCCCGGCTAGCGGGGAATGAGCAGTTCTTC.

The genes are TRBV28 and TRBJ1-5, with 7 bases identical to TRBD1. The CDR3 is made up of 14 amino acids. Per the germline V gene, CDR1 is MDHEN and CDR2 is SYDVKM. V lost 6 bases to trimming and J lost 4 bases; unmatched junction nucleotides: 6. For the CDR3, the DNA is TGTGCCAGCAGGCGACAGGGAGGGAATCAGCCCCAGCATTTT. This encodes CASRRQGGNQPQHF.

The chain has TRBV11-2 and TRBJ2-3, with 11 bases lining up with TRBD1. The CDR3 totals 19 residues. The germline CDR1 and CDR2 sequences are SGHAT and FQNNGV. After removal of 4 bases from V and 3 bases from J, the junction contained 15 bases not matched to a gene. The CDR3 here is CASSWEGTGGRIRTDTQYF. The CDR3 region has the DNA TGTGCCAGCAGCTGGGAGGGGACAGGGGGTCGCATTAGGACAGATACGCAGTATTTT. The whole variable domain, filled in from reference TRBV11-2 and TRBJ2-3, reads EAGVAQSPRYKIIEKRQSVAFWCNPISGHATLYWYQQILGQGPKLLIQFQNNGVVDDSQLPKDRFSAERLKGVDSTLKIQPAKLEDSAVYLCASSWEGTGGRIRTDTQYFGPGTRLTVL.

The rearrangement links TRBV3-1 to TRBJ2-7, with 8 bases that match TRBD2. This CDR3 comprises 15 residues. CDR1 is LGHDT and CDR2 is YNNKEL in the germline V gene (reference sequence). The junction had 10 bases not matched to a gene; V was cut back by 4 bases and J by 5 bases. The chain's CDR3 is CASSPSSGTRNEQYF. DNA for the CDR3: TGTGCCAGCAGCCCCTCCTCCGGGACTAGGAACGAGCAGTACTTC.

In DNA form, the CDR3 reads TGCAGTGCTAGAGATCCGCGACTAGCGGCCACAGATACGCAGTATTTT. Amino acids: CSARDPRLAATDTQYF. The chain uses TRBV20-1 and TRBJ2-3, with 9 bases aligning to TRBD2. V gave up 0 bases and J gave up 2 bases; unmatched junction bases: 6. The CDR3 extends over 16 amino acids. The germline gives CDR1 DFQATT, CDR2 SNEGSKA (reference sequence).

The chain combines TRBV2 with TRBJ2-2; the D is unclear. Looked up from germline, CDR1 is SNHLY and CDR2 is FYNNEI. Trimming left V 5 bases short and J 9 bases short, with 13 bases between. The CDR3 is 13 amino acids. DNA for the CDR3: TGTGCCAGCAGTCCTCAAGGAGTTAGGGAGCTGTTTTTT. Amino acids: CASSPQGVRELFF.

This clonotype was observed a handful of times. The V call is TRBV6-5, the J call TRBJ2-1; D unresolved. V lost 0 bases and J 7 bases, leaving 10 bases between the germline ends. The length of the CDR3 is 14 residues. CDR1 is MNHEY, CDR2 SVGAGI, per germline. CDR3 residues: CASSYSGPENEQFF. CDR3 DNA: TGTGCCAGCAGTTACTCCGGACCGGAGAATGAGCAGTTCTTC.

This clonotype occurred a few times. The chain is built from TRBV5-1 and TRBJ2-5; 14 positions agree with TRBD2. This CDR3 has 15 residues. CDR1 SGHRS and CDR2 YFSETQ come from the germline V gene. V lost 3 bases and J lost 3; bases outside the gene matches: 1. DNA of the CDR3: TGCGCCAGCAGCTCGACTAGCGGGGGGGAAGAGACCCAGTACTTC. Amino acids: CASSSTSGGEETQYF.

This sequence joins TRBV14 and TRBJ2-5, with D perhaps TRBD2 (5 bases). The CDR3 spans 14 residues. Germline CDR1 SGHDN, CDR2 FVKESK. V was pared by 4 bases and J by 9 bases, with 18 bases between. CDR3: CASSLLPEPGAQYF. The DNA of the CDR3 is TGTGCCAGCAGCCTTTTACCCGAACCCGGGGCCCAGTACTTC.

This clonotype was counted a few times. The chain employs TRBV20-1 and TRBJ2-7, with 8 bases matching TRBD1. Losses at the gene ends were 3 bases for V and 0 bases for J; bases not matched to a gene: 4. The CDR3 length is 14 residues. Looked up from germline, CDR1 is DFQATT and CDR2 is SNEGSKA (reference sequence). CDR3 coding DNA: TGCAGTGCTAGTCTCGGGACAGGCTCCTACGAGCAGTACTTC. Protein sequence: CSASLGTGSYEQYF.

This clonotype has only a few counts. This sequence joins TRBV5-1 and TRBJ2-1; 8 bases map to TRBD2. V lost 7 bases, J lost 3 bases, and 9 bases stayed unmatched. This CDR3 spans 15 amino acids. The germline V gene has CDR1 SGHRS and CDR2 YFSETQ. The CDR3 is CASGESGGLYNEQFF. Here the CDR3 DNA reads TGCGCCAGCGGGGAAAGCGGGGGACTCTACAATGAGCAGTTCTTC.